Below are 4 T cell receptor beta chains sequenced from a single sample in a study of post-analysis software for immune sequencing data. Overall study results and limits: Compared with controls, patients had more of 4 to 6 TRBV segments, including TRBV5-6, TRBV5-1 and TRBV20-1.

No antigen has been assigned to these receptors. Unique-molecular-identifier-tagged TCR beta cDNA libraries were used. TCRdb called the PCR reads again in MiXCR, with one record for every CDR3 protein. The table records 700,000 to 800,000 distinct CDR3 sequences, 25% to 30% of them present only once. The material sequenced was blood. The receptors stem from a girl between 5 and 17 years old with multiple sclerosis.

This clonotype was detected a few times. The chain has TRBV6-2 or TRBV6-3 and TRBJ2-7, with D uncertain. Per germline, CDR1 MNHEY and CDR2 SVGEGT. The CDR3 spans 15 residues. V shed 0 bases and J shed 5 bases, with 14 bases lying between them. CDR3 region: CASSYSPRGVNEQYF. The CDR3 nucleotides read TGTGCCAGCAGTTACTCACCGCGAGGAGTCAACGAGCAGTACTTC.

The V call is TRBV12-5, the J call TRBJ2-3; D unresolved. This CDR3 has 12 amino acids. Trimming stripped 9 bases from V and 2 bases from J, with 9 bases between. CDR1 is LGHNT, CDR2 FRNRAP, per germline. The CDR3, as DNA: TGTGCTAGCGGAGAGTACACAGATACGCAGTATTTT. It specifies CASGEYTDTQYF.

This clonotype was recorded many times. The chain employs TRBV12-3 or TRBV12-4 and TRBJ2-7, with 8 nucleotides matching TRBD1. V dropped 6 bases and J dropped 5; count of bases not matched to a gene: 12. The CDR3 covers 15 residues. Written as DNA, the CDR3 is TGTGCCAGCAGGGGCCCGGGACAGGTGGTCCACGAGCAGTACTTC. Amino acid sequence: CASRGPGQVVHEQYF.

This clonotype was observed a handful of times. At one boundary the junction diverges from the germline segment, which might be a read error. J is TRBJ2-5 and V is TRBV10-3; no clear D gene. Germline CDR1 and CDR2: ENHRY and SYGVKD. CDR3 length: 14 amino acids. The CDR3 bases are TGTGCTATCAGTGCAGGCAGATCCCAAGAGACCCAGTACTTC. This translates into CAISAGRSQETQYF.